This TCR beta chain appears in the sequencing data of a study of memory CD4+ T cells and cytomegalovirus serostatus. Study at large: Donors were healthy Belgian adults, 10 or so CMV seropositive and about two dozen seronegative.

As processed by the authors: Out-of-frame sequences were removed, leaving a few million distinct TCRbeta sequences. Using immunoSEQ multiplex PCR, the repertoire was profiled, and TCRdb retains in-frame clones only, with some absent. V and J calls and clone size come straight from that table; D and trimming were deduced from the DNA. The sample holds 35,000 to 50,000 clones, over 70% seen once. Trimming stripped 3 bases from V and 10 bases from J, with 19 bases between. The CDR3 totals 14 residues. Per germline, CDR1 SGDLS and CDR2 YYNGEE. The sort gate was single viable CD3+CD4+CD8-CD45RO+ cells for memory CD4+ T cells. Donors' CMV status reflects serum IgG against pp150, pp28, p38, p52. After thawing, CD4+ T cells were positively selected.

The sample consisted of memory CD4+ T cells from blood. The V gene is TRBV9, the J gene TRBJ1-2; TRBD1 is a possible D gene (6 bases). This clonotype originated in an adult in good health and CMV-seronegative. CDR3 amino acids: CASSGQPQGIHYTF. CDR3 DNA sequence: TGTGCCAGCAGCGGACAACCACAGGGTATTCACTACACCTTC.